This is a list of T cell receptor beta chains from one sample in a study of T cell changes during pregnancy in multiple sclerosis. The data were produced by immunoSEQ multiplex PCR, yet TCRdb's version contains in-frame clones alone and is incomplete. The sample holds roughly 40,000 clones, 91% seen once. The source material was CD8+ T cells from peripheral blood mononuclear cells, sampled before pregnancy. All receptors derive from a female donor with multiple sclerosis, enrolled in a pregnancy study. Both conserved end residues are part of each CDR3. Each record gives: clone size, D gene, J gene, V gene, CDR3 protein, CDR3 DNA. A D gene is named only where the DNA matches it firmly. Part of the rows lack a size; the others show once, few, many or a class for expanded clones.

NA | NA | TRBJ2-7 | TRBV5-1 | CASSDRPGTRRPYEQYF | TGCGCCAGCAGCGATCGACCAGGGACACGGAGGCCCTACGAGCAGTACTTC
NA | NA | TRBJ2-3 | TRBV27 | CASSLGVGTDTQYF | TGTGCCAGCTCGTTGGGAGTAGGCACAGATACGCAGTATTTT
few | NA | TRBJ1-2 | TRBV6-5 | CASSDNLSYRYTF | TGTGCCAGCAGCGACAACCTATCCTATCGCTACACCTTC
NA | NA | TRBJ1-4 | TRBV4-1 | CASSQESGPGEKLFF | TGCGCCAGCAGCCAAGAGTCAGGCCCAGGAGAAAAACTGTTTTTT
NA | TRBD2 | TRBJ2-3 | TRBV5-4 | CASSLLGGGAVADTQYF | TGTGCCAGCAGCTTGCTGGGGGGGGGAGCGGTCGCAGATACGCAGTATTTT
NA | TRBD1 | TRBJ1-6 | TRBV5-1 | CASSFGQGNSPLHF | TGCGCCAGCAGCTTCGGACAGGGGAATTCACCCCTCCACTTT
NA | TRBD2 | TRBJ2-1 | TRBV6-5 | CASGGEEGEQFF | TGTGCCAGCGGGGGGGAAGAGGGGGAGCAGTTCTTC
NA | NA | TRBJ2-3 | TRBV29-1 | CSVELAVQSTDTQYF | TGCAGCGTTGAACTAGCAGTACAGAGCACAGATACGCAGTATTTT
NA | NA | TRBJ2-1 | TRBV2 | CASSEGGIPYNEQFF | TGTGCCAGCAGTGAAGGGGGCATACCCTACAATGAGCAGTTCTTC
few | TRBD1 | TRBJ2-3 | TRBV14 | CASSLYPGQGLDTQYF | TGTGCCAGCAGCCTCTATCCGGGACAGGGATTAGATACGCAGTATTTT
NA | TRBD2 | TRBJ2-2 | TRBV4-3 | CASSQDQRGTGELFF | TGCGCCAGCAGCCAAGATCAGCGGGGCACCGGGGAGCTGTTTTTT
NA | NA | TRBJ1-5 | TRBV7-8 | CASSFQGQPQHF | TGTGCCAGCAGCTTCCAGGGTCAGCCCCAGCATTTT
NA | TRBD2 | TRBJ2-7 | TRBV14 | CASSLTGGHEQYF | TGTGCCAGCAGCCTCACGGGGGGGCACGAGCAGTACTTC
once | TRBD2 | TRBJ2-1 | TRBV19 | CASSVTSSYNEQFF | TGTGCCAGTAGCGTGACTAGCTCGTACAATGAGCAGTTCTTC
NA | NA | TRBJ1-2 | TRBV27 | CASSLWGIGYGYTF | TGTGCCAGCAGTTTATGGGGCATCGGCTATGGCTACACCTTC
NA | NA | TRBJ2-7 | TRBV4-3 | CASSQGSGRGYEQYF | TGCGCCAGCAGCCAAGGGTCTGGCCGCGGATACGAGCAGTACTTC
NA | NA | TRBJ2-3 | TRBV6-4 | CASSTGEKDTDTQYF | TGTGCCAGCAGTACGGGGGAGAAGGACACAGATACGCAGTATTTT
NA | TRBD1 | TRBJ1-5 | TRBV7-8 | CASSGTGGGNQPQHF | TGTGCCAGCAGCGGGACAGGGGGCGGCAATCAGCCCCAGCATTTT
medium-sized | NA | TRBJ2-2 | TRBV5-5 | CASSPPTESGELFF | TGTGCCAGCAGCCCACCTACAGAATCCGGGGAGCTGTTTTTT
NA | NA | TRBJ1-1 | TRBV2 | CASSDPFRQSTEAFF | TGTGCCAGCAGTGACCCGTTTCGTCAGTCGACTGAAGCTTTCTTT
once | TRBD1 | TRBJ1-4 | TRBV7-9 | CASSRTGGAYNEKLFF | TGTGCCAGCAGCCGGACAGGGGGCGCGTATAATGAAAAACTGTTTTTT
NA | NA | TRBJ1-2 | TRBV29-1 | CSVGSGNGYTF | TGCAGCGTTGGGTCCGGGAATGGCTACACCTTC
NA | TRBD2 | TRBJ2-7 | TRBV27 | CASSSSGASSYEQYF | TGTGCCAGCAGTTCTAGCGGGGCCAGCTCCTACGAGCAGTACTTC
NA | TRBD2 | TRBJ2-5 | TRBV28 | CASSLMASGRETQYF | TGTGCCAGCAGTTTGATGGCTAGCGGGAGAGAGACCCAGTACTTC
NA | TRBD2 | TRBJ2-7 | TRBV2 | CASRDPSGSDEEQYF | TGTGCCAGCAGGGACCCAAGCGGGAGCGACGAAGAGCAGTACTTC